This T cell receptor beta chain was observed in a study of blood T cell repertoires in COVID-19. The wider study: All recovered Cohort 3 donors got two negative PCRs, got clearance, or saw symptom resolution. The United States, Italy and Spain were the sources of the acute and convalescent COVID-19 samples.

Cohorts were based on clinical histories the participants reported. Per the original data handling: Estimation of nucleated cell counts was performed using reference gene primer amplification. Generated by immunoSEQ multiplex PCR, the TCRdb table keeps only in-frame clones and is missing some. The DNA gave D and trimming, while V, J and clone size come from that table. The sample carries about 280,000 clones, 88% recorded once. The clonotype was recovered from an older woman in a cohort exposed to, infected with or recovered from COVID-19 (not recorded which). Input material: PBMCs or T cells enriched from blood (not recorded which).

CDR3 region: CAKLLILSGTHEQYF. CDR3 nucleotide sequence: TGTGCCAAACTCCTGATCCTAAGCGGTACCCACGAGCAGTACTTC. This sequence joins TRBV27 and TRBJ2-7; TRBD2 is a possible D gene (5 bases). V was pared by 10 bases and J by 5 bases, with 24 bases between. The CDR3 sequence is 15 residues long. From germline, CDR1 is MNHEY and CDR2 SMNVEV (reference sequence).